One sample yielded the 20 T cell receptor beta chains listed below, sequenced in a study of T-cell memory formation after mild COVID-19. TCRdb analysed the 5' RACE reads with MiXCR anew, one entry per CDR3 protein. The profile shows more than 300,000 distinct CDR3 sequences, roughly 15% of them singletons. Source material: PBMCs or a T cell subset sorted from them (not recorded which). Every receptor here comes from a man younger than 30 who had mild COVID-19 (a few samples of this study predate the infection). Cell type and time point are not known.

The chain is built from TRBV5-1 and TRBJ2-5; D is perhaps TRBD2 (6 bases). The CDR3 is made up of 15 amino acids. V lost 0 bases and J 0 bases, leaving 9 bases between the germline ends. The V gene's germline CDR1 is SGHRS and CDR2 YFSETQ. The DNA for the CDR3 is TGCGCCAGCAGCTTGGAGGGCGGGAACCAAGAGACCCAGTACTTC. Protein sequence: CASSLEGGNQETQYF. Combining the CDR3 with reference TRBV5-1 and TRBJ2-5 gives the whole variable domain KAGVTQTPRYLIKTRGQQVTLSCSPISGHRSVSWYQQTPGQGLQFLFEYFSETQRNKGNFPGRFSGRQFSNSRSEMNVSTLELGDSALYLCASSLEGGNQETQYFGPGTRLLVL.

This clonotype was detected only a few times. This chain joins TRBV5-1 and TRBJ1-1; no reliable D call. The V gene lost 4 bases and the J gene lost 1 base, with 14 bases spanning the gap. The CDR3 consists of 15 residues. Germline V gene lookup returns CDR1 SGHRS and CDR2 YFSETQ. Here the CDR3 reads CASSPTERGNTEAFF. In nucleotides, the CDR3 is TGCGCCAGCAGCCCAACGGAACGGGGGAACACTGAAGCTTTCTTT. Filled out from reference TRBV5-1 and TRBJ1-1, the complete variable domain reads KAGVTQTPRYLIKTRGQQVTLSCSPISGHRSVSWYQQTPGQGLQFLFEYFSETQRNKGNFPGRFSGRQFSNSRSEMNVSTLELGDSALYLCASSPTERGNTEAFFGQGTRLTVV.

The V gene is TRBV12-3 or TRBV12-4, the J gene TRBJ1-2, with TRBD1 as a possible D gene (6 bases). Deletions cut 4 bases from V and 8 bases from J, with 11 bases between. The CDR3 runs 12 residues. The CDR3 sequence: CASSWGPFGYTF. The CDR3 nucleotides are TGTGCCAGCAGTTGGGGGCCGTTCGGCTACACCTTC.

The chain recombines TRBV7-9 with TRBJ1-2; 8 nucleotides line up with TRBD1. J lost 8 bases, V lost 6 bases, and 8 bases had no gene match. This CDR3 region has 13 residues. Germline loops: CDR1 SEHNR, CDR2 FQNEAQ (reference sequence). In nucleotides, the CDR3 is TGTGCCAGCAGGGACAGGGCCCCTGGCGGCTACACCTTC. Protein product: CASRDRAPGGYTF.

This clonotype was seen only a few times. This chain joins TRBV10-3 and TRBJ2-5; possible D gene TRBD1, 6 bases. Germline lookup yields CDR1 ENHRY and CDR2 SYGVKD. CDR3 length: 14 residues. Trimming cost V 6 bases and J 0 bases, with 11 bases left between them. CDR3 nucleotide sequence: TGTGCCATCAGGGGGGCAGGGTACCAAGAGACCCAGTACTTC. As protein: CAIRGAGYQETQYF.

On this clonotype itself: An end of the junction differs from the germline gene, which may be a read error. This sequence joins TRBV7-2 and TRBJ2-1, with 7 bases aligning to TRBD1. Germline CDR1 and CDR2: SGHTA and FQGNSA. The CDR3 consists of 16 residues. The CDR3 DNA reads as TGTGCCAGCAACTTAGGATCCGGGACAGTTAACAATGAGCAGTTCTTC. Translated: CASNLGSGTVNNEQFF.

V and J are TRBV12-3 or TRBV12-4 and TRBJ2-4, with a weak D call TRBD2 (8 bases). Trimming left V 5 bases short and J 7 bases short, with 21 bases between. The CDR3 runs to 16 residues. The CDR3 protein is CASSPSGGGGQNIQYF. The DNA of the CDR3 is TGTGCCAGCAGTCCCTCGGGAGGGGGCGGTCAGAACATTCAGTACTTC.

This CDR3 reads CASRNRDGNTEAFF. The CDR3 DNA reads TGTGCCAGCAGGAACCGGGACGGCAACACTGAAGCTTTCTTT. The chain has TRBV7-2 and TRBJ1-1; a weak D match, TRBD1 (5 bases). With 6 bases removed from V and 2 bases from J, the gap between germline ends came to 13 bases. The germline CDR1 and CDR2 sequences are SGHTA and FQGNSA. The CDR3 has 14 amino acids. Full variable domain (remainder filled in from reference TRBV7-2 and TRBJ1-1): GAGVSQSPSNKVTEKGKDVELRCDPISGHTALYWYRQSLGQGLEFLIYFQGNSAPDKSGLPSDRFSAERTGGSVSTLTIQRTQQEDSAVYLCASRNRDGNTEAFFGQGTRLTVV.

This clonotype was recorded a few times. The CDR3 bases are TGTGCCAGTAGTATTTGGGACAATTCAGATACGCAGTATTTT. Translated, it gives CASSIWDNSDTQYF. The chain links TRBV19 to TRBJ2-3, with D tentatively TRBD1 (6 bases). The CDR3 totals 14 residues. The V end was cut by 3 bases, the J end by 4 bases, with 11 bases between. CDR1 is LNHDA, CDR2 SQIVND, per germline (reference sequence).

There are a few counts of this clonotype. This chain uses TRBV7-2 with TRBJ1-1; D ambiguous. The CDR3 runs 14 residues. Trimming left V 5 bases short and J 2 bases short, with 12 bases between. Germline CDR1 reads SGHTA; CDR2 reads FQGNSA. CDR3: CASSPFQVNTEAFF. For the CDR3, the DNA is TGTGCCAGCAGCCCGTTCCAGGTAAACACTGAAGCTTTCTTT.

The genes are TRBV7-9 and TRBJ2-1, with 10 bases matching TRBD2. This CDR3 is 15 amino acids long. CDR1 is SEHNR and CDR2 is FQNEAQ in the germline V gene (reference sequence). The ends lost 2 bases at V and 6 bases at J; junction bases unmatched: 4. CDR3 nucleotide sequence: TGTGCCAGCAGCTTAACTAGCGGGGTTTTCAATGAGCAGTTCTTC. Protein sequence: CASSLTSGVFNEQFF.

This clonotype was detected many times. The chain joins TRBV7-9 to TRBJ2-6; D gene uncertain. This CDR3 has 19 amino acids. Germline CDR1 SEHNR, CDR2 FQNEAQ (reference sequence). Between the trimmed V and J ends, which lost 1 base and 2 bases, there was a span of 18 bases. CDR3 in DNA: TGTGCCAGCAGCTTAGGATCGGTGACTCCACGCGCTGGGGCCAACGTCCTGACTTTC. The encoded protein is CASSLGSVTPRAGANVLTF.

This clonotype showed up just a few times. The chain carries TRBV7-9 and TRBJ1-6; 9 positions agree with TRBD1. V lost 5 bases and J lost 10; bases outside the gene matches: 9. Per germline, CDR1 SEHNR and CDR2 FQNEAQ (reference sequence). The CDR3 is made up of 15 amino acids. The DNA for the CDR3 is TGTGCCAGCAGCACCCCCGGGACAGGGCGCTCACCCCTCCACTTT. Residues: CASSTPGTGRSPLHF.

V gene TRBV5-1 combines with J gene TRBJ2-5, with a weak D call TRBD2 (6 bases). Trimming pared 4 bases from V and 1 base from J, leaving 14 bases between. The CDR3 loop spans 15 amino acids. In germline, CDR1 is SGHRS, CDR2 YFSETQ. The CDR3 is CASSPQRRAQETQYF. The CDR3 nucleotides are TGCGCCAGCAGCCCCCAGAGGAGGGCCCAAGAGACCCAGTACTTC.

This clonotype occurred a few times. V is TRBV20-1 and J is TRBJ2-1; 10 bases are a match to TRBD2. Germline V lookup: CDR1 DFQATT, CDR2 SNEGSKA (reference sequence). The V and J ends lost 8 bases and 4 bases, in that order; junction bases with no gene match: 14. The CDR3 is made up of 16 amino acids. The DNA for the CDR3 is TGCAGTACTCCAACCGGTCCAGCGGGGGGGTACAATGAGCAGTTCTTC. As protein: CSTPTGPAGGYNEQFF.

This clonotype was detected only a few times. The chain is built from TRBV6-1 and TRBJ1-5, with D maybe TRBD1 (6 bases). The CDR3 is made up of 16 amino acids. V dropped 3 bases and J dropped 2 bases, with 14 bases sitting between them. The germline V gene has CDR1 MNHNS and CDR2 SASEGT. The DNA for the CDR3 is TGTGCCAGCAGTGAGCTGGGACATTTGGGCAATCAGCCCCAGCATTTT. Translating gives CASSELGHLGNQPQHF.

This clonotype showed up just a few times. The chain is built from TRBV25-1 and TRBJ2-5; the D gene could be TRBD1 or TRBD2 (5 bases each). Per germline, CDR1 MGHDK and CDR2 SYGVNS. This CDR3 contains 16 residues. Deletions cut 1 base from V and 3 bases from J, with 15 bases between. The CDR3 loop is CASSEFGVRGEETQYF. The CDR3 DNA is TGTGCCAGCAGTGAATTCGGGGTTCGAGGGGAAGAGACCCAGTACTTC.

V and J are TRBV28 and TRBJ2-4; TRBD1 is a possible D gene (6 bases). Germline assignment: CDR1 MDHEN and CDR2 SYDVKM. This CDR3 has 15 amino acids. V dropped 6 bases and J dropped 0 bases, with 12 bases sitting between them. CDR3 DNA: TGTGCCAGCAGATCACAGGGACGAGCCAAAAACATTCAGTACTTC. As protein: CASRSQGRAKNIQYF.

This clonotype was picked up a small number of times. The chain employs TRBV9 and TRBJ2-3; the match to TRBD2 covers 9 bases. The trim removed 7 bases at V and 2 bases at J, leaving 14 bases unmatched. The CDR3 has 17 amino acids. CDR1 is SGDLS, CDR2 YYNGEE, per germline. CDR3 bases: TGTGCCAGCGCCACCCCTCGACTAGCGGCCACCACAGATACGCAGTATTTT. Its translation: CASATPRLAATTDTQYF.

This clonotype was observed a handful of times. The gene calls are TRBV5-1 and TRBJ1-2, with D unclear. V shed 4 bases and J shed 3 bases, with 13 bases lying between them. CDR3 length equals 14 residues. In germline, CDR1 is SGHRS, CDR2 YFSETQ. Here the CDR3 reads CASSLRLRDYGYTF. In DNA, the CDR3 is TGCGCCAGCAGCCTCCGGTTGAGAGACTATGGCTACACCTTC.